The next 20 T cell receptor beta chains were all read from a single sample in a study of regulatory T cells in long-lasting Graves disease. Time point specified: persistent/refractory GD, antithyroid drugs over 5 years with positive TRAb. Construction of the TCR library relied on RNA isolated from PBMCs. In building TCR beta libraries, iRepertoire HTBI primers were used together with Arm-PCR of CDR3 regions. TCRdb reanalysed the multiplex PCR reads using MiXCR and keeps one entry per CDR3 protein. The table has about 470,000 distinct CDR3 sequences, less than 25% seen once; the top ten hold about 8.3%. The sample here was peripheral blood mononuclear cells (PBMCs), taken when the disease was refractory, from a patient treated with antithyroid drugs. Receptors were obtained from a female donor with Graves disease.

The gene calls are TRBV6-9 and TRBJ2-7, with D possibly being TRBD1 or TRBD2 (5 bases each). Trimming took 3 bases from V and 3 from J, leaving 15 bases between them. CDR3 length: 15 residues. Germline V lookup: CDR1 MNHGY, CDR2 SVAAGI. DNA for the CDR3: TGTGCCAGCAGTTACCTCACGGTGGGGGACTACGAGCAGTACTTC. It is translated as CASSYLTVGDYEQYF.

This clonotype was detected only a few times. The rearrangement joins TRBV6-1 to TRBJ1-1; D possibly corresponds to TRBD1 (5 bases). This CDR3 region has 14 residues. V was shortened by 10 bases and J by 1 base, with 16 bases between the two germline ends. Germline V lookup: CDR1 MNHNS, CDR2 SASEGT. CDR3 region: CATRGTPSNTEAFF. The DNA of the CDR3 is TGTGCCACCCGCGGGACCCCCTCGAACACTGAAGCTTTCTTT.

The rearrangement joins TRBV9 to TRBJ2-7, with D possibly being TRBD1 or TRBD2 (5 bases each). Trimming pared 2 bases from V and 0 bases from J, leaving 15 bases between. CDR3 length: 16 amino acids. CDR1 and CDR2 (germline): SGDLS, YYNGEE. CDR3 in amino acids: CASSVSGRADSYEQYF. The CDR3 DNA reads TGTGCCAGCAGCGTGTCGGGGCGAGCGGACTCCTACGAGCAGTACTTC. Looking up the rest from reference TRBV9 and TRBJ2-7 gives the full variable domain: DSGVTQTPKHLITATGQRVTLRCSPRSGDLSVYWYQQSLDQGLQFLIQYYNGEERAKGNILERFSAQQFPDLHSELNLSSLELGDSALYFCASSVSGRADSYEQYFGPGTRLTVT.

This clonotype was observed at least ten times. In DNA form, the CDR3 reads TGTGCCGCCCTCGGGCCGGGCACTGAAGCTTTCTTT. Translation gives CAALGPGTEAFF. The chain is built from TRBV30 and TRBJ1-1, with D uncertain. In germline, CDR1 is GTSNPN, CDR2 SVGIG (reference sequence). Trimming took 8 bases from V and 4 from J, leaving 14 bases between them. This CDR3 comprises 12 residues. Together with reference TRBV30 and TRBJ1-1, the CDR3 gives the full variable domain: SQTIHQWPATLVQPVGSPLSLECTVEGTSNPNLYWYRQAAGRGLQLLFYSVGIGQISSEVPQNLSASRPQDRQFILSSKKLLLSDSGFYLCAALGPGTEAFFGQGTRLTVV.

This clonotype has more than one count but fewer than ten. The V gene is TRBV5-1, the J gene TRBJ2-7; unclear D gene. CDR3 length: 14 amino acids. Germline-derived CDR1 and CDR2 are SGHRS and YFSETQ. Trimming left V 0 bases short and J 2 bases short, with 9 bases between. The CDR3 DNA reads TGCGCCAGCAGCTTGGAACAAGGGACCTACGAGCAGTACTTC. Amino acid sequence: CASSLEQGTYEQYF.

This clonotype was counted a few times. The chain combines TRBV5-1 with TRBJ1-5; D remains unclear. The V end was cut by 0 bases, the J end by 0 bases, with 7 bases between. The CDR3 spans 15 residues. Per germline, CDR1 SGHRS and CDR2 YFSETQ. CDR3 sequence (DNA): TGCGCCAGCAGCTTGGGTCTAGATAGCAATCAGCCCCAGCATTTT. It translates to CASSLGLDSNQPQHF. The whole variable domain, filled in from reference TRBV5-1 and TRBJ1-5, reads KAGVTQTPRYLIKTRGQQVTLSCSPISGHRSVSWYQQTPGQGLQFLFEYFSETQRNKGNFPGRFSGRQFSNSRSEMNVSTLELGDSALYLCASSLGLDSNQPQHFGDGTRLSIL.

This clonotype was counted many times. The V and J genes are TRBV2 and TRBJ1-1, with D hard to call. Germline CDR1 is SNHLY and CDR2 is FYNNEI. This CDR3 is 13 amino acids long. The germline V and J ends were trimmed by 3 bases and 3 bases, with 8 bases remaining between them. The DNA for the CDR3 is TGTGCCAGCAGTGATGGGTTGGACACTGAAGCTTTCTTT. Translating gives CASSDGLDTEAFF.

The V call is TRBV5-1, the J call TRBJ2-7, with D maybe TRBD1 (6 bases). CDR3 length: 15 residues. The ends were cut back, 0 bases at V and 2 bases at J, with 12 bases in the middle. Germline assignment: CDR1 SGHRS and CDR2 YFSETQ. CDR3 DNA: TGCGCCAGCAGCTTGGGCAGGGGCATTACCTACGAGCAGTACTTC. Translation: CASSLGRGITYEQYF.

This sequence joins TRBV12-3 or TRBV12-4 and TRBJ2-1, with D tentatively TRBD2 (6 bases). The CDR3 totals 17 residues. V was shortened by 2 bases and J by 1 base, with 15 bases between the two germline ends. Written as DNA, the CDR3 is TGTGCCAGCAGTTTAAGGAGGGGACTTCCTTCCTACAATGAGCAGTTCTTC. Amino acid sequence: CASSLRRGLPSYNEQFF.

The gene calls are TRBV29-1 and TRBJ1-2, with no clear D. The CDR3 spans 14 residues. Germline V lookup: CDR1 SQVTM, CDR2 ANQGSEA. Trimming left V 0 bases short and J 3 bases short, with 11 bases between. CDR3 region: CSVEDPTQYYGYTF. The CDR3 DNA sequence: TGCAGCGTTGAAGACCCGACGCAATACTATGGCTACACCTTC.

This clonotype was detected many times. This chain links TRBV13 with TRBJ2-2; D not resolved. Germline V gene sequence: CDR1 PRHDT, CDR2 FYEKMQ (reference sequence). Trimming pared 0 bases from V and 6 bases from J, leaving 5 bases between. This CDR3 contains 13 residues. The DNA of the CDR3 is TGTGCCAGCAGCTTAGGACGTTCCGGGGAGCTGTTTTTT. Its protein product is CASSLGRSGELFF.

The chain recombines TRBV30 with TRBJ2-6, with a possible D match to TRBD2 (6 bases). This CDR3 has 16 residues. Germline assignment: CDR1 GTSNPN and CDR2 SVGIG (reference sequence). Trimming left V 3 bases short and J 3 bases short, with 15 bases between. The CDR3 DNA reads TGTGCCTGGAGAGTAAAGGGAGGATTTGGGGCCAACGTCCTGACTTTC. Translation: CAWRVKGGFGANVLTF.

A note on this clonotype: At one end the junction does not follow the germline gene, possibly because of a read error. The J gene is TRBJ1-5, the V gene TRBV6-2 or TRBV6-3; TRBD1 might be the D (5 bases). CDR1 is MNHEY and CDR2 is SVGEGT in the germline V gene. The CDR3 loop spans 17 amino acids. The CDR3 sequence: CASSYSGGAAGNQPRHF. For the CDR3, the DNA is TGTGCCAGCAGTTACTCAGGCGGGGCCGCAGGGAATCAGCCCCGGCATTTT.

With regard to this clonotype: Possible read error: a much larger clone is one base away. The chain couples TRBV18 to TRBJ1-4; D possibly corresponds to TRBD1 (5 bases). Germline V gene data show CDR1 as KGHSH and CDR2 as LQKENI. The CDR3 is 13 amino acids. CDR3 loop: CASSPPGEEKLSF. The CDR3 bases are TGTGCCAGCTCACCACCAGGGGAGGAAAAACTGTCTTTT.

This clonotype was counted many times. This chain joins TRBV20-1 and TRBJ1-6; D might be TRBD1 (5 bases). Germline-derived CDR1 and CDR2 are DFQATT and SNEGSKA (reference sequence). Trimming cost V 6 bases and J 5 bases, with 17 bases left between them. The CDR3 runs 15 residues. Here the CDR3 DNA reads TGCAGTGCCAGCTTGGGCCGACAGCATAATTCACCCCTCCACTTT. It encodes CSASLGRQHNSPLHF.

The table lists this clonotype with a few counts. The DNA for the CDR3 is TGTGCCAGCAGCTTAGGGGGACAGCGTCAAGAGACCCAGTACTTC. Encoded protein: CASSLGGQRQETQYF. V gene TRBV7-6 combines with J gene TRBJ2-5; 7 positions agree with TRBD1. CDR3 length: 15 amino acids. Trimming cost V 1 base and J 2 bases; bases outside gene matches: 4. Germline CDR1 SGHVS, CDR2 FNYEAQ.

This chain connects TRBV19 to TRBJ1-1; D is uncertain. Germline V gene data show CDR1 as LNHDA and CDR2 as SQIVND (reference sequence). The CDR3 totals 13 residues. The ends were cut back, 3 bases at V and 2 bases at J, with 7 bases in the middle. CDR3 DNA: TGTGCCAGTAGTATTTCCCGAAACACTGAAGCTTTCTTT. Translated, it gives CASSISRNTEAFF.

The chain recombines TRBV6-1 with TRBJ2-7; no clear D gene. The CDR3 is 14 residues long. V lost 6 bases and J lost 1, with 13 bases in between. The germline V gene has CDR1 MNHNS and CDR2 SASEGT. The CDR3 spells CASSRRTVSYEQYF. The CDR3 DNA reads as TGTGCCAGCAGCAGACGGACGGTTTCCTACGAGCAGTACTTC.

The chain uses TRBV5-1 and TRBJ2-7; TRBD2 matches at 11 bases. The CDR3 is made up of 16 amino acids. The germline CDR1 and CDR2 sequences are SGHRS and YFSETQ. V lost 1 base, J lost 0 bases, and 3 bases stayed unmatched. The CDR3 region is CASSLLTSGSSYEQYF. Written as DNA, the CDR3 is TGCGCCAGCAGCTTGTTAACTAGCGGGAGCTCCTACGAGCAGTACTTC. Looking up the rest from reference TRBV5-1 and TRBJ2-7 gives the full variable domain: KAGVTQTPRYLIKTRGQQVTLSCSPISGHRSVSWYQQTPGQGLQFLFEYFSETQRNKGNFPGRFSGRQFSNSRSEMNVSTLELGDSALYLCASSLLTSGSSYEQYFGPGTRLTVT.

The chain employs TRBV29-1 and TRBJ2-2; 8 bases map to TRBD1. The CDR3 contains 13 residues. CDR1 is SQVTM and CDR2 is ANQGSEA in the germline V gene. Germline trimming cut 4 bases from V and 3 bases from J; bases unmatched to any gene: 1. CDR3 loop: CSVVRGHTGELFF. DNA for the CDR3: TGCAGCGTTGTCAGGGGGCACACCGGGGAGCTGTTTTTT.